This is a list of T cell receptor beta chains from one sample in a study of T cells after yellow fever vaccination. TCRdb called the 5' RACE reads again in MiXCR, with one record for every CDR3 protein. The data hold hundreds of thousands of distinct CDR3 sequences, with approximately 19% observed a single time. Sequenced here: PBMCs, sampled before the yellow fever booster vaccination. Receptors were obtained from a man aged 18 to 30 who received the YFV17D yellow fever vaccine. CDR3s include the opening cysteine and the closing phenylalanine or tryptophan. A D gene is named only where the DNA matches it firmly. Expanded clones get a size class; other rows say once, few or many, or leave the size out.

TRBJ1-1,few,TRBV12-3/TRBV12-4,.,TGTGCCAGCAGTCCCGCCCTTGGGGGCGCGGAAGCTTTCTTT,CASSPALGGAEAFF
TRBJ1-1,few,TRBV20-1,.,TGCAGTGCTTCCTTCCGGGGACCTGAAGCTTTCTTT,CSASFRGPEAFF
TRBJ2-1,.,TRBV6-2/TRBV6-3,TRBD1,TGTGCCAGCAGGCCCGGACAGGGATGGTACAATGAGCAGTTCTTC,CASRPGQGWYNEQFF
TRBJ2-2,.,TRBV19,.,TGTGCCAGTAACCCCAAGGGGGGCAACACCGGGGAGCTGTTTTTT,CASNPKGGNTGELFF
TRBJ2-1,.,TRBV24-1,TRBD2,TGTGCCACCGGACTAGCGGGGGGAGATAATGAGCAGTTCTTC,CATGLAGGDNEQFF
TRBJ2-5,few,TRBV4-2,TRBD2,TGTGCCAGCAGCCACGGGACTAGCGGGGGCAGAGAGACCCAGTACTTC,CASSHGTSGGRETQYF
TRBJ2-5,few,TRBV12-3/TRBV12-4,TRBD2,TGTGCCAGCCTATTCGGGGGGTCGGGGGAGACCCAGTACTTC,CASLFGGSGETQYF
TRBJ2-7,.,TRBV20-1,.,TGCAGTGCTACCCCCCGGGACACCCCCTCCTACGAGCAGTACTTC,CSATPRDTPSYEQYF
TRBJ2-7,few,TRBV12-5,.,TGTGCTAGTGGTTTGGTAGGGTCCTACGAGCAGTACTTC,CASGLVGSYEQYF
TRBJ2-5,few,TRBV5-1,.,TGCGCCAGCAGCTTGATGACAGAAGAGACCCAGTACTTC,CASSLMTEETQYF
TRBJ2-1,.,TRBV24-1,TRBD2,TGTGCCACCAGTGGGACGGGGGGTGCCGTGGATGAGCAGTTCTTC,CATSGTGGAVDEQFF
TRBJ1-2,.,TRBV7-3,.,TGTGCCAGCGGGCTCCCGAACTATGGCTACACCTTC,CASGLPNYGYTF
TRBJ2-1,.,TRBV12-3/TRBV12-4,TRBD2,TGTGCCAGCGCCGGGGGGGTCAATGAGCAGTTCTTC,CASAGGVNEQFF
TRBJ1-6,few,TRBV12-5,.,TGTGCTAGTGGAAGCCTCCTTTCACCCCTCCACTTT,CASGSLLSPLHF
TRBJ2-1,few,TRBV4-3,.,TGCGCCAGCAAGAGGGGGATCACGGGCAATGAGCAGTTCTTC,CASKRGITGNEQFF
TRBJ2-3,.,TRBV4-3,.,TGCGCCAGCAGCCAAGGTCTCCTTAGCACAGATACGCAGTATTTT,CASSQGLLSTDTQYF
TRBJ2-3,.,TRBV27,TRBD1,TGTGCCAGCAGTTGGACAGGGGGACGGACAGATACGCAGTATTTT,CASSWTGGRTDTQYF
TRBJ2-7,.,TRBV7-2,.,TGTGCCAGCAGCTTAGCTTCTCCGGGTAGTAAGCAGTACTTC,CASSLASPGSKQYF
TRBJ1-1,.,TRBV7-2,.,TGTGCCAGCAGCCATAACTTGTTCGCTGCAGGGACGACTGAAGCTTTCTTT,CASSHNLFAAGTTEAFF
TRBJ2-1,many,TRBV20-1,.,TGCAGTGCTAGAGTTCCTGGGATCCAGACTTACAATGAGCAGTTCTTC,CSARVPGIQTYNEQFF
TRBJ1-2,.,TRBV15,TRBD1,TGTGCCACCAGCAAGCCCGACAGGGGCGAAGATGGCTACACCTTC,CATSKPDRGEDGYTF
TRBJ2-7,many,TRBV11-2,.,TGTGCCAGCAGCTTCCCGGTGAGCTCCTACGAGCAGTACTTC,CASSFPVSSYEQYF
TRBJ1-6,.,TRBV5-1,TRBD1,TGCGCCAGCAGCTTGGTCGGACAGGGCGGTTCACCCCTCCACTTT,CASSLVGQGGSPLHF
TRBJ2-2,few,TRBV29-1,TRBD1,TGCAGCGTTGCGACAGGGGTCGGGACCGGGGAGCTGTTTTTT,CSVATGVGTGELFF
TRBJ1-6,few,TRBV4-1,.,TGCGCCAGCAGCCAAGAAGGCAGTCCTTTCCTCTCACCCCTCCACTTT,CASSQEGSPFLSPLHF
TRBJ1-1,.,TRBV24-1,.,TGTGCCACCAGTGATTTGCCAGGGACCCCTGAAGCTTTCTTT,CATSDLPGTPEAFF
TRBJ2-1,many,TRBV29-1,TRBD1,TGCAGCGTTGTCCCACAACTGACAGGGAATGGTTATAATGAGCAGTTCTTC,CSVVPQLTGNGYNEQFF
TRBJ1-5,.,TRBV20-1,.,TGCAGTGCTGCGACGGGGGGGAATCAGCCCCAGCATTTT,CSAATGGNQPQHF
TRBJ2-1,.,TRBV5-1,TRBD2,TGCGCCAGCAGTGGGACTAGCTCTGGCAATGAGCAGTTCTTC,CASSGTSSGNEQFF
TRBJ2-2,.,TRBV24-1,.,TGTGCCACCAGTGATCGTAACACCGGGGAGCTGTTTTTT,CATSDRNTGELFF
TRBJ2-7,few,TRBV4-3,TRBD1,TGCGCCAGCAGCCAACCGGACAGGCTTTCCGAGCAGTACTTC,CASSQPDRLSEQYF
TRBJ2-2,.,TRBV6-2/TRBV6-3,.,TGTGCCAGCAGCTCTCCCGACCGGACAACGAACACCGGGGAGCTGTTTTTT,CASSSPDRTTNTGELFF
TRBJ2-1,.,TRBV5-1,TRBD1,TGCGCCAGCAGCTTGTTCACAGGGGGTGGCGGTGAGCAGTTCTTC,CASSLFTGGGGEQFF
TRBJ2-4,.,TRBV6-2/TRBV6-3,.,TGTGCCAGCAGTTACCTCCAGAACATTCAGTACTTC,CASSYLQNIQYF
TRBJ2-6,few,TRBV4-3,.,TGCGCCAGCAGCCAAGCGACAGCCCCAACCCTCTCTGGGGCCAACGTCCTGACTTTC,CASSQATAPTLSGANVLTF
TRBJ2-3,.,TRBV6-5,.,TGTGCCAGCAGCGACAGGAGAGCATGGCAGTATTTT,CASSDRRAWQYF
TRBJ1-1,many,TRBV27,TRBD1,TGTGCCAGCAGTTTGGTGACAGGGACTGAAGCTTTCTTT,CASSLVTGTEAFF
TRBJ1-4,few,TRBV6-6,.,TGTGCCAGCAGGGGGAGGGACTTAGGCAGGGAAAAACTGTTTTTT,CASRGRDLGREKLFF
TRBJ1-5,few,TRBV18,TRBD1,TGTGCCAGCTCCCTCTGGACAGGGGTCAATCAGCCCCAGCATTTT,CASSLWTGVNQPQHF
TRBJ2-2,few,TRBV4-3,TRBD1,TGCGCCAGCAGTCAGGGGGAGACCGGGGAGCTGTTTTTT,CASSQGETGELFF
TRBJ2-1,few,TRBV12-3/TRBV12-4,TRBD2,TGTGCCAGCAACCGGCGGGCTAGCGGGGGGGATGAGCAGTTCTTC,CASNRRASGGDEQFF
TRBJ2-4,few,TRBV4-2,.,TGTGCCAGCTCAAGCAGAGAAGCCAAAAACATTCAGTACTTC,CASSSREAKNIQYF
TRBJ2-1,few,TRBV4-3,.,TGCGCCAGCAGCCAAGGAGGAGGGCGGGCGAATGAGCAGTTCTTC,CASSQGGGRANEQFF
TRBJ2-1,many,TRBV20-1,.,TGCAGTGCCCCTTCACCGGGGGGCCTCTACAATGAGCAGTTCTTC,CSAPSPGGLYNEQFF
TRBJ2-7,few,TRBV29-1,.,TGCAGCGTTGAAGAAGGCCAGGGTGGCTCCTACGAGCAGTACTTC,CSVEEGQGGSYEQYF
TRBJ1-1,many,TRBV5-1,.,TGCGCCAGCAGCCGGGACACTGAAGCTTTCTTT,CASSRDTEAFF
TRBJ2-1,few,TRBV12-3/TRBV12-4,TRBD2,TGTGCCAGCAGTTTCGGACTAGCGTCCTACAATGAGCAGTTCTTC,CASSFGLASYNEQFF
TRBJ2-1,.,TRBV7-3,.,TGTGCCAGCAGCTTAATGGGGGGGCAAAATGAGCAGTTCTTC,CASSLMGGQNEQFF
TRBJ1-2,many,TRBV7-2,.,TGTGCCAGCAGCTTAGGGCCAGCCATTATCCCTCCCTCTAAGGGCTACACCTTC,CASSLGPAIIPPSKGYTF
TRBJ2-3,few,TRBV10-1,TRBD2,TGCGCCAGCAGTGAAGCGGGGGGGCGCTCGGATACGCAGTATTTT,CASSEAGGRSDTQYF
TRBJ2-3,few,TRBV20-1,TRBD2,TGCAGTGCTAGAAGGGAGGGAACTAGCACAGATACGCAGTATTTT,CSARREGTSTDTQYF
TRBJ2-7,.,TRBV5-4,.,TGTGCCAGCAGCTGGGGACGGACGACTGGTTACGAGCAGTACTTC,CASSWGRTTGYEQYF